This entry is about one TCR beta chain. The target antigen is unknown. Germline CDR1 is SGHDN and CDR2 is FVKESK. The CDR3 is made up of 13 amino acids. Losses at the gene ends were 3 bases for V and 6 bases for J; bases not matched to a gene: 1. This sample was included in a study of identical twins. Study observations and caveats: Where beta out-of-frame sequences were concerned, excess twin sharing was weaker.

Every donor was a healthy Caucasian. TCRdb itself ran the 5' RACE reads through MiXCR, one entry per CDR3 protein. Of 450,000 to 650,000 distinct CDR3 sequences in the sample, 9.5% to 10% were seen once. This sample also belongs to another study, concerning yellow fever vaccine responses in identical twins.

Input material: PBMCs. The TCR comes from a woman aged 18-29 years in good health. The V call is TRBV14, the J call TRBJ1-2; 10 bases align to TRBD1. CDR3 sequence reads: CASSQDRGNGYTF. CDR3 DNA: TGTGCCAGCAGCCAGGACAGGGGGAATGGCTACACCTTC. Looking up the rest from reference TRBV14 and TRBJ1-2 gives the full variable domain: EAGVTQFPSHSVIEKGQTVTLRCDPISGHDNLYWYRRVMGKEIKFLLHFVKESKQDESGMPNNRFLAERTGGTYSTLKVQPAELEDSGVYFCASSQDRGNGYTFGSGTRLTVV.